Reported below is one T cell receptor beta chain. This CDR3 comprises 15 residues. Germline loops: CDR1 SGDLS, CDR2 YYNGEE. The V gene end was trimmed by 4 bases and the J gene end by 5 bases; junction bases not matched to a gene: 9. The data were taken from a study of T cell responses to AZD1222 COVID-19 vaccine. About the research overall: Second-dose groups at about 4 or about 12 weeks were pooled.

Sequencing used immunoSEQ multiplex PCR; TCRdb keeps in-frame clones, though not all of them. Of some 200,000 clones detected, approximately 90% appear once; the ten largest clones hold about 6%. The chain employs TRBV9 and TRBJ2-3, with 8 bases matching TRBD2. This clonotype was sampled from an adult in good health. This specimen consisted of peripheral blood, obtained on day 0 of AZD1222 vaccination. The CDR3, as DNA: TGTGCCAGCAGCATTAGCGGGAATAGCGGAGATACGCAGTATTTT. The encoded protein is CASSISGNSGDTQYF. The variable domain in full, with the rest retrieved from reference TRBV9 and TRBJ2-3, is DSGVTQTPKHLITATGQRVTLRCSPRSGDLSVYWYQQSLDQGLQFLIQYYNGEERAKGNILERFSAQQFPDLHSELNLSSLELGDSALYFCASSISGNSGDTQYFGPGTRLTVL.